A single sample gave rise to the 28 T cell receptor beta chains below, sequenced in a study of blood T cell repertoires in COVID-19. Profiled with immunoSEQ multiplex PCR; TCRdb holds only in-frame clones, not every one. The sample has some 190,000 clones; around 86% are singletons. Sample: PBMCs or T cells enriched from blood (not recorded which). The receptor source for this set is a woman between 35 and 50 years old in a cohort exposed to, infected with or recovered from COVID-19 (not recorded which).

This chain links TRBV11-2 with TRBJ1-3; D might be TRBD1 (6 bases). Germline V gene data show CDR1 as SGHAT and CDR2 as FQNNGV. V lost 6 bases and J 4 bases, leaving 10 bases between the germline ends. The CDR3 contains 13 residues. In DNA, the CDR3 is TGTGCCAGCAGTACAGGGAACGGAAACACCATATATTTT. It specifies CASSTGNGNTIYF.

The V gene is TRBV19, the J gene TRBJ1-2; TRBD1 might be the D (5 bases). Germline V gives CDR1 LNHDA, CDR2 SQIVND (reference sequence). V dropped 3 bases and J dropped 8 bases, with 16 bases sitting between them. The CDR3 spans 14 residues. CDR3 in amino acids: CASSIGMGGRGYTF. The CDR3 coding sequence is TGTGCCAGTAGTATTGGAATGGGGGGTCGAGGCTACACCTTC.

Written as DNA, the CDR3 is TGCGCCAGCAGCGTTACCGGGACAGGGGATGAAGCTTTCTTT. Translation: CASSVTGTGDEAFF. J is TRBJ1-1 and V is TRBV5-1, with 10 bases matching TRBD1. The trim removed 4 bases at V and 7 bases at J, leaving 7 bases unmatched. Germline CDR1 reads SGHRS; CDR2 reads YFSETQ. This CDR3 is built from 14 residues.

The genes are TRBV7-2 and TRBJ2-7; perhaps TRBD1 as D (6 bases). Germline-derived CDR1 and CDR2 are SGHTA and FQGNSA. The CDR3 extends over 13 amino acids. V gave up 5 bases and J gave up 1 base, with 9 bases separating them. CDR3 protein: CASSTGQSYEQYF. CDR3 nucleotides: TGTGCCAGCAGCACGGGACAATCCTACGAGCAGTACTTC.

The J gene is TRBJ1-1, the V gene TRBV29-1, with 9 positions matching TRBD1. Looked up from germline, CDR1 is SQVTM and CDR2 is ANQGSEA. The CDR3 has 16 residues. With 6 bases clipped from V and 3 bases from J, the junction kept 14 bases outside the gene matches. CDR3 in amino acids: CSVLTYPGQGHTEAFF. The CDR3 DNA follows: TGCAGCGTCCTAACTTATCCGGGACAGGGACACACTGAAGCTTTCTTT. Together with reference TRBV29-1 and TRBJ1-1, the CDR3 gives the full variable domain: SAVISQKPSRDICQRGTSLTIQCQVDSQVTMMFWYRQQPGQSLTLIATANQGSEATYESGFVIDKFPISRPNLTFSTLTVSNMSPEDSSIYLCSVLTYPGQGHTEAFFGQGTRLTVV.

The chain joins TRBV6-5 to TRBJ1-6; no reliable D call. This CDR3 spans 13 amino acids. Trimming left V 0 bases short and J 9 bases short, with 6 bases between. The V gene's germline CDR1 is MNHEY and CDR2 SVGAGI. CDR3 sequence (DNA): TGTGCCAGCAGTTACTCGAGATTTTCACCCCTCCACTTT. As protein: CASSYSRFSPLHF.

The chain has TRBV11-2 and TRBJ2-2, with 7 nucleotides matching TRBD1. This CDR3 is built from 13 residues. J gave up 4 bases and V 8 bases, and 4 bases lay outside the gene matches. Germline CDR1 SGHAT, CDR2 FQNNGV. CDR3 nucleotide sequence: TGTGCCAGCGGGGGACAGAGCACCGGGGAGCTGTTTTTT. This codes for CASGGQSTGELFF.

V gene TRBV6-5 combines with J gene TRBJ1-3; D is possibly TRBD1 (6 bases). The V and J ends lost 6 bases and 4 bases respectively, with 10 bases between them. CDR3 size: 13 residues. Germline V gene sequence: CDR1 MNHEY, CDR2 SVGAGI. The CDR3 coding sequence is TGTGCCAGCAGCCACAGGGAGGGAAACACCATATATTTT. This codes for CASSHREGNTIYF.

The V call is TRBV4-1, the J call TRBJ1-5; D not resolved. Germline loops: CDR1 MGHRA, CDR2 YSYEKL. Trimming shortened V by 0 bases and J by 2 bases, and 8 bases separated the two germline ends. This CDR3 has 15 residues. Written as DNA, the CDR3 is TGCGCCAGCAGCCAAGAAGTGGGAGGCAATCAGCCCCAGCATTTT. Its translation is CASSQEVGGNQPQHF.

CDR3 in DNA: TGTGCCAGCAGCCCGCGGCAGACTAATGAAAAACTGTTTTTT. Protein product: CASSPRQTNEKLFF. The rearrangement links TRBV14 to TRBJ1-4; D is unresolved. The CDR3 consists of 14 residues. Germline CDR1 SGHDN, CDR2 FVKESK. The germline V and J ends were trimmed by 4 bases and 2 bases, with 8 bases remaining between them. The variable domain in full, with the rest retrieved from reference TRBV14 and TRBJ1-4, is EAGVTQFPSHSVIEKGQTVTLRCDPISGHDNLYWYRRVMGKEIKFLLHFVKESKQDESGMPNNRFLAERTGGTYSTLKVQPAELEDSGVYFCASSPRQTNEKLFFGSGTQLSVL.

V is TRBV14 and J is TRBJ2-2, with D possibly matching TRBD2 (6 bases). The CDR3 runs 16 residues. Trimming stripped 2 bases from V and 4 bases from J, with 14 bases between. Germline values: CDR1 SGHDN, CDR2 FVKESK. The CDR3 nucleotides read TGTGCCAGCAGCCAATTTTTTGGCGGGGTCACCGGGGAGCTGTTTTTT. Its protein product is CASSQFFGGVTGELFF.

The gene calls are TRBV15 and TRBJ1-2, with D possibly TRBD1 on 5 matching bases. The ends were cut back, 0 bases at V and 6 bases at J, with 20 bases in the middle. CDR3 size: 17 residues. In germline, CDR1 is LNHNV, CDR2 YYDKDF (reference sequence). CDR3 in DNA: TGTGCCACCAGCAGAGATCCGGGGCGGGGAGGGATGGATGGCTACACCTTC. It codes for CATSRDPGRGGMDGYTF.

To note about this clone: Other DNA sequences in the sample encode the same CDR3. The V gene is TRBV9, the J gene TRBJ2-2, with D maybe TRBD1 (5 bases). Germline CDR1 is SGDLS and CDR2 is YYNGEE. Trimming removed 0 bases from V and 1 base from J, with 10 bases in between. The CDR3 is 16 residues long. In DNA form, the CDR3 reads TGTGCCAGCAGCGTAGGTGGGGCCCAGAACACCGGGGAGCTGTTTTTT. Translated: CASSVGGAQNTGELFF.

The rearrangement links TRBV12-2 to TRBJ2-1; the table's D call, TRBD1, was not checked against the DNA. TRBV12-2 is termed a pseudogene. The CDR3 extends over 18 amino acids. This CDR3 is CASRLAARGWCVYNEQFF. In DNA, the CDR3 is TGTGCAAGTCGCTTAGCGGCTAGGGGATGGTGTGTCTACAATGAGCAGTTCTTC.

The CDR3 DNA reads TGTGCCAGCAGCCCAGGACAGGGGACTGGCTACACCTTC. Its translation: CASSPGQGTGYTF. This chain links TRBV14 with TRBJ1-2; 9 bases fit TRBD1. Trimming cost V 4 bases and J 7 bases; bases outside gene matches: 4. Germline V gene data show CDR1 as SGHDN and CDR2 as FVKESK. The CDR3 sequence is 13 residues long.

The chain links TRBV3-1 (or the pseudogene TRBV3-2) to TRBJ2-3, with 11 bases matching TRBD2. With V trimmed by 4 bases and J by 6 bases, 6 bases remained unmatched. Per the germline V gene, CDR1 is LGHDT and CDR2 is YNNKEL (reference sequence). This CDR3 spans 15 amino acids. The CDR3 DNA is TGTGCCAGCAGCCGCCTTAGCGGGGGGGCGGATACGCAGTATTTT. Encoded protein: CASSRLSGGADTQYF.

The rearrangement joins TRBV4-2 to TRBJ2-1, with D possibly matching TRBD2 (5 bases). The CDR3 spans 14 residues. V was shortened by 8 bases and J by 6 bases, with 17 bases between the two germline ends. The germline CDR1 and CDR2 sequences are LGHNA and YNFKEQ. In DNA form, the CDR3 reads TGTGCCAGCGCCCCGGGGATCGCAATCAATGAGCAGTTCTTC. Protein product: CASAPGIAINEQFF.

V and J are TRBV12-3 or TRBV12-4 and TRBJ2-1; tentative D call: TRBD2 (6 bases). The CDR3 length is 13 residues. V was trimmed by 2 bases and J by 9 bases, leaving 11 bases between them. The CDR3 sequence is CASSLTLASEQFF. The CDR3 coding sequence is TGTGCCAGCAGTTTAACTCTAGCGAGTGAGCAGTTCTTC.

The chain combines TRBV4-3 with TRBJ2-1; 9 bases are a match to TRBD2. The CDR3 loop spans 18 amino acids. The germline CDR1 and CDR2 sequences are LGHNA and YSLEER. V shed 0 bases, J shed 4 bases, and the junction held 10 bases outside the gene matches. DNA of the CDR3: TGCGCCAGCAGCCAAGATCCAAGCGGGAGGTCGTATTACAATGAGCAGTTCTTC. It codes for CASSQDPSGRSYYNEQFF.

The genes are TRBV12-3 or TRBV12-4 and TRBJ2-1; a possible D gene is TRBD1 (6 bases). There are 13 residues in the CDR3. V lost 4 bases, J lost 5 bases, and 9 bases lay in between. The CDR3 nucleotides are TGTGCCAGCAGTTACCGACAGGACAATGAGCAGTTCTTC. Protein product: CASSYRQDNEQFF.

The chain recombines TRBV4-2 with TRBJ1-3; D ambiguous. The V and J ends lost 0 bases and 4 bases respectively, with 16 bases between them. This CDR3 contains 17 residues. CDR1 and CDR2 (germline): LGHNA, YNFKEQ. The CDR3 loop reads CASSQDWPGGSGNTIYF. DNA of the CDR3: TGTGCCAGCAGCCAAGATTGGCCGGGTGGCTCCGGAAACACCATATATTTT.

V gene TRBV9 combines with J gene TRBJ1-1; no reliable D call. The V end lost 3 bases, the J end lost 0 bases, and 12 bases lay between the germline ends. Germline CDR1 SGDLS, CDR2 YYNGEE. The CDR3 spans 15 residues. CDR3 in amino acids: CASSEDNFMNTEAFF. CDR3 DNA: TGTGCCAGCAGCGAAGACAACTTCATGAACACTGAAGCTTTCTTT.

This clone was counted once. V gene TRBV4-1 combines with J gene TRBJ1-2; TRBD1 matches 7 bases. Germline CDR1 MGHRA, CDR2 YSYEKL. This CDR3 is 16 amino acids long. Trimming at V came to 3 bases and at J to 2 bases, leaving 9 bases not matched to a gene. The CDR3 region has the DNA TGCGCCAGCAGCCAGGCCGGGACAGCTTTAAACTATGGCTACACCTTC. Translating it yields CASSQAGTALNYGYTF.

This clone is a singleton in its sample. V is TRBV5-4 and J is TRBJ2-1, with 7 bases fitting TRBD1. J gave up 7 bases and V 6 bases, and 4 bases lay outside the gene matches. The CDR3 is made up of 12 amino acids. Per the germline V gene, CDR1 is SGHNT and CDR2 is YYREEE (reference sequence). Written as DNA, the CDR3 is TGTGCCAGCACCGCACAGGGGAATGAGCAGTTCTTC. Its protein product is CASTAQGNEQFF.

V usage is TRBV30 and J usage is TRBJ2-7; 9 nucleotides line up with TRBD2. Germline CDR1 GTSNPN, CDR2 SVGIG (reference sequence). The CDR3 extends over 14 amino acids. V shed 1 base and J 7 bases; nucleotides not matched to a gene: 8. CDR3 sequence reads: CAWSASGRTWEQYF. As DNA, the CDR3 is TGTGCCTGGAGTGCCAGCGGGAGGACTTGGGAGCAGTACTTC.

The chain has TRBV4-1 and TRBJ2-7; TRBD1 agrees at 10 bases. CDR1 and CDR2 (germline): MGHRA, YSYEKL. The trim removed 6 bases at V and 4 bases at J, leaving 6 bases unmatched. The CDR3 runs to 14 residues. The CDR3 loop is CASSPGQGLYEQYF. The CDR3 DNA reads TGCGCCAGCAGTCCGGGACAGGGGCTTTACGAGCAGTACTTC.

The rearrangement joins TRBV6-6 to TRBJ1-5; no reliable D call. V was clipped by 6 bases and J by 3 bases, with 15 bases between them. This CDR3 is 15 amino acids long. The germline V gene has CDR1 MNHNY and CDR2 SVGAGI (reference sequence). The CDR3 DNA reads TGTGCCAGCAGAAGTGAGCCCGGGAACAATCAGCCCCAGCATTTT. It specifies CASRSEPGNNQPQHF.

J is TRBJ1-5 and V is TRBV4-1; 10 nucleotides match TRBD1. Germline V gene lookup returns CDR1 MGHRA and CDR2 YSYEKL. Losses at the gene ends were 9 bases for V and 4 bases for J; bases not matched to a gene: 6. This CDR3 has 14 amino acids. For the CDR3, the DNA is TGCGCCAGTTATAGGACAGGGGGTAATCAGCCCCAGCATTTT. Translating it yields CASYRTGGNQPQHF.